A single sample gave rise to the 8 T cell receptor beta chains below, sequenced in a study of T cell repertoires in cytomegalovirus infection. TCRdb fed the reads into MiXCR, producing one record per CDR3 protein. Of roughly 500,000 distinct CDR3 sequences detected, about 17% appear once; the ten largest clones hold 20% to 30%. The sequenced sample was CD8+ T cells from PBMCs. Source of these receptors: a human donor in good health (CMV status not recorded). Some clones in this sample may be carry-over from other donors' samples.

This clonotype was seen repeatedly, ten times or more. This sequence joins TRBV7-6 and TRBJ2-2; D gene unclear. Germline V gene lookup returns CDR1 SGHVS and CDR2 FNYEAQ. Trimming took off 1 base at V and 4 bases at J, with 7 bases between the two ends. This CDR3 has 14 residues. The CDR3 loop reads CASSLGTGTGELFF. The DNA for the CDR3 is TGTGCCAGCAGCTTAGGGACGGGCACCGGGGAGCTGTTTTTT.

This clonotype was seen a single time. The J gene is TRBJ1-2, the V gene TRBV18; TRBD1 matches 7 bases. The CDR3 spans 15 residues. V dropped 4 bases and J dropped 6; count of bases not matched to a gene: 11. CDR1 and CDR2 from the germline V gene are KGHSH and LQKENI. CDR3 nucleotides: TGTGCCAGCTCACTGGTCGACGGGACAGCGGATGGCTACACCTTC. Amino acid sequence: CASSLVDGTADGYTF.

This clonotype was detected ten times or more. The rearrangement uses TRBV6-5 and TRBJ2-1; TRBD2 aligns across 8 bases. CDR3 size: 15 residues. Germline V gene lookup returns CDR1 MNHEY and CDR2 SVGAGI. Trimming took 2 bases from V and 4 from J; bases not matched to a gene: 4. CDR3 protein: CASSYASGLYNEQFF. In nucleotides, the CDR3 is TGTGCCAGCAGTTACGCTAGCGGGCTTTACAATGAGCAGTTCTTC.

The chain links TRBV2 to TRBJ1-5; 7 bases are a match to TRBD1. Per the germline V gene, CDR1 is SNHLY and CDR2 is FYNNEI. The ends lost 3 bases at V and 0 bases at J; junction bases unmatched: 8. The CDR3 consists of 17 residues. The CDR3 DNA sequence: TGTGCCAGCAGTGAGGACAGGTGTGATTATAGCAATCAGCCCCAGCATTTT. Protein product: CASSEDRCDYSNQPQHF.

This clonotype was found many times. This CDR3 reads CASSLYLGDDEQYF. The DNA for the CDR3 is TGTGCCAGCAGTTTATATCTCGGGGACGACGAGCAGTACTTC. The chain combines TRBV12-3 or TRBV12-4 with TRBJ2-7, with D perhaps matching TRBD1 or TRBD2 (5 bases each). The CDR3 is 14 amino acids. Trimming took 2 bases from V and 5 from J, leaving 13 bases between them.

This clonotype came up many times. The gene calls are TRBV7-2 and TRBJ2-3; 7 bases match TRBD2. The CDR3 is 16 residues long. V was pared by 4 bases and J by 2 bases, with 9 bases of the junction left unmatched. Germline CDR1 reads SGHTA; CDR2 reads FQGNSA. The CDR3 nucleotides are TGTGCCAGCAGCTCTTTTGGCGGGAGCGTCACAGATACGCAGTATTTT. Its translation: CASSSFGGSVTDTQYF.

This clonotype was observed many times. The chain links TRBV11-2 to TRBJ2-1; tentative D call: TRBD2 (6 bases). The germline V gene encodes CDR1 SGHAT and CDR2 FQNNGV. V shed 1 base and J shed 10 bases, with 8 bases lying between them. This CDR3 contains 12 residues. Here the CDR3 reads CASSLVAAEQFF. The DNA of the CDR3 is TGTGCCAGCAGCTTAGTAGCGGCCGAGCAGTTCTTC.

The CDR3, as DNA: TGTGCCTGGAGCCCCGGCCAGGGGGGCGAGCAGTACTTC. This encodes CAWSPGQGGEQYF. This chain connects TRBV30 to TRBJ2-7; tentative D call: TRBD1 (7 bases). Looked up from germline, CDR1 is GTSNPN and CDR2 is SVGIG (reference sequence). V was clipped by 3 bases and J by 6 bases, with 15 bases between them. This CDR3 region has 13 residues.